The source of this T cell receptor beta chain is a study of cytomegalovirus exposure and HLA in healthy donors. Turning to the study itself: An early data release held around 80 million unique TCRs from HLA-typed donors.

Vbeta (60) and Jbeta (13) primers were used in the PCR. Sequencing used immunoSEQ multiplex PCR; TCRdb keeps in-frame clones, though not all of them. The table lists around 170,000 clones, approximately 84% of them singletons. This clone was counted a single time. Its antigen is unidentified. Findings of the study overall: CMV serostatus was the only recorded immune exposure for donors. Reportedly, diagnosis of cytomegalovirus status by the classifier showed high specificity and sensitivity.

Germline loops: CDR1 MNHNS, CDR2 SASEGT. Trimming cost V 6 bases and J 6 bases; bases outside gene matches: 9. This CDR3 comprises 14 residues. The sequence was collected from a woman aged 40 to 50 in good health and CMV-seropositive. The rearrangement links TRBV6-1 to TRBJ1-2; 8 bases fit TRBD1. Material for sequencing was PBMCs. The chain's CDR3 is CASRQQTGADGYTF. As DNA, the CDR3 is TGTGCCAGCAGACAACAGACAGGGGCGGATGGCTACACCTTC.